This T cell receptor (beta chain) was sequenced for a study of graft-versus-host responses after intestinal transplantation. TCRdb's table, derived via immunoSEQ multiplex PCR, lists solely in-frame clones and lacks some. The sample holds around 37,000 clones, about 85% seen once. Study-wide results and limits: Ileal or blood samples showed some GvH clones first, and such clones were also found in recipient marrow. Those patients showing graft-donor T cell macrochimerism displayed high graft-versus-host to host-versus-graft clonal ratios in allografts.

Notes on this clone: Its antigen is not identified.

Intraepithelial plus lamina propria lymphocytes were released by processing graft tissue. Unmatched junction bases numbered 8, after V lost 6 bases and J lost 5 bases. Germline V gene data show CDR1 as SGHVS and CDR2 as FQNEAQ. The length of the CDR3 is 15 residues. The chain recombines TRBV7-8 with TRBJ2-5, with TRBD1 matching 11 bases. This clonotype was sampled from a human patient who received an intestinal transplant, so some T cells may come from the graft donor. The input for sequencing was ileum tissue, taken around 190 days after intestinal transplant. The CDR3 region is CASRPGQGAGETQYF. CDR3 bases: TGTGCCAGCAGGCCAGGACAGGGGGCGGGGGAGACCCAGTACTTC.